This entry lists 22 T cell receptor beta chains sequenced from one sample in a study of shared clonotypes between healthy human individuals. Libraries were prepared by immunoSEQ multiplex PCR; TCRdb keeps only in-frame clonotypes and omits some of them. The data contain some 1,600,000 clones, roughly 98% of them seen just once; the ten biggest clones take up approximately 0.44%. Material: naive CD4+ T cells sorted from blood. Subset: CD45RA+ positively selected. The receptors here all came from a man in his thirties or forties in good health.

This clone has only one observation. This rearrangement joins TRBV29-1 to TRBJ1-2, with D possibly matching TRBD1 (5 bases). This CDR3 has 12 amino acids. Trimming left V 5 bases short and J 2 bases short, with 9 bases between. Germline lookup yields CDR1 SQVTM and CDR2 ANQGSEA. The DNA of the CDR3 is TGCAGCGTTCAGGGCGGAAACTATGGCTACACCTTC. Translated, it gives CSVQGGNYGYTF.

The chain uses TRBV5-4 and TRBJ2-2; the D gene is possibly TRBD1 (6 bases). Trimming pared 4 bases from V and 5 bases from J, leaving 15 bases between. This CDR3 comprises 15 residues. Germline assignment: CDR1 SGHNT and CDR2 YYREEE (reference sequence). The CDR3 region has the DNA TGTGCCAGCAGCCCAACGGGACACTTGACCGGGGAGCTGTTTTTT. It specifies CASSPTGHLTGELFF.

This sequence joins TRBV6-5 and TRBJ2-7; possibly TRBD2 for D (6 bases). In germline, CDR1 is MNHEY, CDR2 SVGAGI. CDR3 length equals 14 residues. Trimming took off 7 bases at V and 4 bases at J, with 17 bases between the two ends. The CDR3 protein is CASKTEGVPYEQYF. The CDR3 coding sequence is TGTGCCAGCAAAACGGAGGGAGTACCGTACGAGCAGTACTTC.

V usage is TRBV28 and J usage is TRBJ2-4, with TRBD1 matching over 9 bases. This CDR3 has 16 residues. V shed 3 bases and J 1 base; nucleotides not matched to a gene: 4. In germline, CDR1 is MDHEN, CDR2 SYDVKM. The CDR3 sequence: CASSFGQGKAKNIQYF. CDR3 DNA sequence: TGTGCCAGCAGTTTTGGACAGGGGAAGGCCAAAAACATTCAGTACTTC.

The genes are TRBV6-5 and TRBJ2-3; TRBD1 aligns across 8 bases. CDR3 length: 13 amino acids. Unmatched junction bases numbered 7, after V lost 8 bases and J lost 6 bases. The V gene's germline CDR1 is MNHEY and CDR2 SVGAGI. The CDR3 loop is CASQGQGKDTQYF. CDR3 nucleotide sequence: TGTGCCAGCCAAGGACAGGGAAAGGATACGCAGTATTTT.

The V gene is TRBV5-1, the J gene TRBJ2-7; TRBD1 might be the D (6 bases). This CDR3 has 15 residues. V was cut by 4 bases and J by 3 bases, with 17 bases left in between. Germline values: CDR1 SGHRS, CDR2 YFSETQ. Here the CDR3 reads CASSPRTDSGYEQYF. The CDR3 region has the DNA TGCGCCAGCAGCCCCCGGACAGACTCGGGCTACGAGCAGTACTTC.

The CDR3 DNA is TGCGCCAGCAGCCCAACCACGTCTGGGCCCACGAACTATGGCTACACCTTC. It is translated as CASSPTTSGPTNYGYTF. The chain has TRBV5-1 and TRBJ1-2; D gene ambiguous. Germline V CDR1 and CDR2: SGHRS, YFSETQ. CDR3 length: 17 amino acids. The V end was cut by 4 bases, the J end by 2 bases, with 21 bases between.

This clone has just one count. The rearrangement joins TRBV4-1 to TRBJ2-2; 9 bases agree with TRBD2. This CDR3 contains 15 residues. Germline CDR1 MGHRA, CDR2 YSYEKL. V dropped 4 bases and J dropped 4; count of bases not matched to a gene: 4. In nucleotides, the CDR3 is TGCGCCAGCAGCCGAGATAGCGGGAGCACCGGGGAGCTGTTTTTT. Translation gives CASSRDSGSTGELFF.

The chain has TRBV19 and TRBJ1-5; tentative D call: TRBD1 (6 bases). This CDR3 has 13 amino acids. Germline CDR1 LNHDA, CDR2 SQIVND (reference sequence). V was shortened by 10 bases and J by 4 bases, with 14 bases between the two germline ends. The chain's CDR3 is CATTRDKNQPQHF. CDR3 sequence (DNA): TGTGCCACCACCCGGGACAAGAATCAGCCCCAGCATTTT.

The V call is TRBV6-1, the J call TRBJ2-7, with D possibly being TRBD1 or TRBD2 (6 bases each). The V and J ends lost 11 bases and 5 bases respectively, with 16 bases between them. Germline-derived CDR1 and CDR2 are MNHNS and SASEGT. The CDR3 sequence is 12 residues long. CDR3 loop: CAGGRDWDEQYF. The CDR3 DNA sequence: TGTGCCGGGGGCAGGGACTGGGACGAGCAGTACTTC.

The chain couples TRBV11-2 to TRBJ2-2; tentatively, D is TRBD1 or TRBD2 (5 bases each). The CDR3 is made up of 16 amino acids. V was cut by 3 bases and J by 1 base, with 12 bases left in between. The V gene's germline CDR1 is SGHAT and CDR2 FQNNGV. CDR3 residues: CASSFAGTRNTGELFF. Written as DNA, the CDR3 is TGTGCCAGCAGCTTTGCCGGGACCAGGAACACCGGGGAGCTGTTTTTT.

This clone was counted a single time. The chain has TRBV27 and TRBJ1-4; D might be TRBD1 (5 bases). Trimming took 1 base from V and 8 from J, leaving 11 bases between them. The germline V gene encodes CDR1 MNHEY and CDR2 SMNVEV (reference sequence). The CDR3 covers 14 residues. The CDR3 DNA follows: TGTGCCAGCAGTTTATGGACAAAGGGGGAAAAACTGTTTTTT. Protein: CASSLWTKGEKLFF.

The chain couples TRBV5-5 to TRBJ2-2; a possible D gene is TRBD1 (5 bases). From germline, CDR1 is SGHKS and CDR2 YYEKEE (reference sequence). Trimming took 0 bases from V and 7 from J, leaving 7 bases between them. The CDR3 consists of 13 residues. DNA of the CDR3: TGTGCCAGCAGCTTGGAGGGGTTCGGGGAGCTGTTTTTT. Translated: CASSLEGFGELFF.

A single count supports this clone. The CDR3 DNA follows: TGCGCCAGCAGCCAAGATATTGGGACAGGGGGCTATCCCATCTACGAGCAGTACTTC. It yields the protein CASSQDIGTGGYPIYEQYF. J is TRBJ2-7 and V is TRBV4-1, with 12 bases matching TRBD1. The V gene's germline CDR1 is MGHRA and CDR2 YSYEKL. The CDR3 runs to 19 residues. Unmatched junction bases numbered 12, after V lost 0 bases and J lost 3 bases.

The chain couples TRBV27 to TRBJ1-4; tentative D call: TRBD1 (6 bases). CDR1 is MNHEY, CDR2 SMNVEV, per germline (reference sequence). The CDR3 runs to 15 residues. V lost 5 bases and J 2 bases, leaving 12 bases between the germline ends. CDR3 sequence reads: CASSRSGGTNEKLFF. CDR3 bases: TGTGCCAGCAGTCGAAGTGGGGGCACTAATGAAAAACTGTTTTTT.

This rearrangement joins TRBV11-2 to TRBJ1-1; D remains unclear. The CDR3 contains 13 residues. Deletions cut 4 bases from V and 0 bases from J, with 6 bases between. Germline loops: CDR1 SGHAT, CDR2 FQNNGV. The CDR3: CASSSNLNTEAFF. The CDR3 DNA is TGTGCCAGCAGCTCAAACCTGAACACTGAAGCTTTCTTT.

This clone was seen once. V usage is TRBV6-1 and J usage is TRBJ2-7; possibly TRBD2 for D (6 bases). V lost 8 bases and J 0 bases, leaving 11 bases between the germline ends. The CDR3 is 13 residues long. Germline loops: CDR1 MNHNS, CDR2 SASEGT. The CDR3 nucleotides are TGTGCCAGCCAGGAGGGGTACTCCTACGAGCAGTACTTC. This codes for CASQEGYSYEQYF.

The V gene is TRBV5-4, the J gene TRBJ1-1; D is possibly TRBD1 (5 bases). From germline, CDR1 is SGHNT and CDR2 YYREEE (reference sequence). This CDR3 comprises 15 residues. Trimming removed 4 bases from V and 2 bases from J, with 15 bases in between. CDR3 in amino acids: CASSGQTEYNTEAFF. The CDR3 region has the DNA TGTGCCAGCAGCGGACAAACAGAGTATAACACTGAAGCTTTCTTT.

The chain is built from TRBV7-2 and TRBJ2-1; 7 bases are a match to TRBD2. Unmatched junction bases numbered 13, after V lost 5 bases and J lost 6 bases. The CDR3 spans 16 residues. Per germline, CDR1 SGHTA and CDR2 FQGNSA. The CDR3 DNA follows: TGTGCCAGCAGCCTTCGAGCGGGAATAGCCCTCAATGAGCAGTTCTTC. As protein: CASSLRAGIALNEQFF.

The V call is TRBV9, the J call TRBJ1-1; tentatively, D is TRBD1 (6 bases). The V end lost 3 bases, the J end lost 4 bases, and 13 bases lay between the germline ends. Germline-derived CDR1 and CDR2 are SGDLS and YYNGEE. The CDR3 extends over 14 amino acids. The CDR3 region has the DNA TGTGCCAGCAGCGACCCCAGGGGAAGCACTGAAGCTTTCTTT. Protein sequence: CASSDPRGSTEAFF. The variable domain in full, completed from reference TRBV9 and TRBJ1-1, reads DSGVTQTPKHLITATGQRVTLRCSPRSGDLSVYWYQQSLDQGLQFLIQYYNGEERAKGNILERFSAQQFPDLHSELNLSSLELGDSALYFCASSDPRGSTEAFFGQGTRLTVV.

This rearrangement joins TRBV7-9 to TRBJ2-7; 10 bases align to TRBD1. Germline loops: CDR1 SEHNR, CDR2 FQNEAQ (reference sequence). Unmatched junction bases numbered 4, after V lost 2 bases and J lost 0 bases. The CDR3 contains 16 residues. As DNA, the CDR3 is TGTGCCAGCAGCTTACGGACAGGGGGAAGCTCCTACGAGCAGTACTTC. Translating gives CASSLRTGGSSYEQYF.

V and J are TRBV9 and TRBJ2-6; D gene uncertain. CDR1 SGDLS and CDR2 YYNGEE come from the germline V gene. The CDR3 length is 20 residues. V was trimmed by 2 bases and J by 0 bases, leaving 21 bases between them. The CDR3: CASSVNPNPPGDSGANVLTF. CDR3 in DNA: TGTGCCAGCAGCGTCAACCCCAATCCCCCAGGAGACTCTGGGGCCAACGTCCTGACTTTC.